This passage covers 2 T cell receptor beta chains from one sample sequenced in a study of CD8 T cells in ankylosing spondylitis (dated by TCRdb to about 2017). The library was built by means of 5' RACE. TCRdb records Illumina HiSeq 2500 as the sequencer. TCRdb took the public reads, trimmed them with fastp at Q25, ran MiXCR for clone calling and kept in-frame beta chains. Identical CDR3 proteins give one entry, which carries the most common genes and DNA. Within this sample are about 340,000 distinct CDR3 sequences, with approximately 8% of them counted one time only. The ten largest account for 13% to 15% of the sample. The research as a whole found: Blood from ankylosing spondylitis patients appeared to be characterized by a TCR beta motif composed of roughly eight highly homologous amino acid variants.

These receptors lack a known antigen. Sequenced: blood, either unsorted or a sorted T cell fraction (not recorded which). These receptors originate from a male donor with ankylosing spondylitis.

CDR3 sequence (DNA): TGCAGTGCTAGGGGTGGGTCGGGCCAGCCCCAGCATTTT. Its protein is CSARGGSGQPQHF. The V and J genes are TRBV20-1 and TRBJ1-5; D not certain. The V gene lost 3 bases and the J gene lost 7 bases, with 13 bases spanning the gap. The CDR3 contains 13 residues. Germline CDR1 is DFQATT and CDR2 is SNEGSKA (reference sequence).

This clonotype showed up many times. J is TRBJ2-7 and V is TRBV7-9, with 8 bases fitting TRBD1. This CDR3 is 15 amino acids long. V lost 5 bases, J lost 3 bases, and 9 bases stayed unmatched. Germline V gene data show CDR1 as SEHNR and CDR2 as FQNEAQ (reference sequence). For the CDR3, the DNA is TGTGCCAGCAGCAGAATCCAGGGGGCTTTCTACGAGCAGTACTTC. It encodes CASSRIQGAFYEQYF.